The 24 T cell receptor beta chains below were found in one sample sequenced in a study of blood T cell repertoires in COVID-19. Measured with immunoSEQ multiplex PCR; TCRdb has only the in-frame clones, and not every one. The sample contains approximately 150,000 clones, 75% to 90% of which appear only once. Source material: peripheral blood. Receptors originate from a man aged 45-60 years with active or convalescent COVID-19.

This chain links TRBV2 with TRBJ2-1, with 10 bases lining up with TRBD2. The trim removed 5 bases at V and 6 bases at J, leaving 4 bases unmatched. CDR3 length: 14 residues. CDR1 is SNHLY and CDR2 is FYNNEI in the germline V gene. The CDR3 nucleotides read TGTGCCAGCAGTCCTAGCGGGAGTGTCAATGAGCAGTTCTTC. Translation: CASSPSGSVNEQFF.

The CDR3 region has the DNA TGTGCCAGCAGCCAACTAGCGGGAGGAACCCAGTACTTC. It codes for CASSQLAGGTQYF. The V and J genes are TRBV14 and TRBJ2-7; 11 bases are shared with TRBD2. With 2 bases clipped from V and 10 bases from J, the junction kept 4 bases outside the gene matches. This CDR3 has 13 amino acids. CDR1 is SGHDN, CDR2 FVKESK, per germline.

The J gene is TRBJ1-4, the V gene TRBV2; D is ambiguous. Germline V CDR1 and CDR2: SNHLY, FYNNEI. The CDR3 has 14 amino acids. V was clipped by 7 bases and J by 3 bases, with 12 bases between them. CDR3: CASKKGRANEKLFF. The CDR3 DNA is TGTGCCAGCAAAAAAGGGAGGGCTAATGAAAAACTGTTTTTT.

The V and J genes are TRBV4-1 and TRBJ1-5; 7 nucleotides align to TRBD1. J gave up 1 base and V 4 bases, and 13 bases lay outside the gene matches. Germline V gene sequence: CDR1 MGHRA, CDR2 YSYEKL. The CDR3 totals 18 residues. The CDR3 protein is CASSRDSQGLVSNQPQHF. The CDR3 DNA reads TGCGCCAGCAGCCGCGACTCACAGGGGTTGGTGAGCAATCAGCCCCAGCATTTT.

The chain links TRBV5-5 to TRBJ1-1; 10 nucleotides align to TRBD1. CDR3 length: 14 amino acids. V trimming: 3 bases; J trimming: 5 bases; junction bases outside the gene matches: 4. The germline CDR1 and CDR2 sequences are SGHKS and YYEKEE (reference sequence). DNA for the CDR3: TGTGCCAGCAGCTGGGACAGGGGTTCGACTGAAGCTTTCTTT. It encodes CASSWDRGSTEAFF.

The rearrangement links TRBV29-1 to TRBJ1-2, with D possibly TRBD1 on 6 matching bases. V dropped 7 bases and J dropped 5 bases, with 17 bases sitting between them. Per the germline V gene, CDR1 is SQVTM and CDR2 is ANQGSEA. This CDR3 is built from 13 residues. In DNA, the CDR3 is TGCAGCGCCCTCACAGGGAGTCGGTATGGCTACACCTTC. As protein: CSALTGSRYGYTF.

V and J are TRBV24-1 and TRBJ2-2, with TRBD1 identical over 9 bases. This CDR3 comprises 15 residues. Trimming at V came to 5 bases and at J to 7 bases, leaving 7 bases not matched to a gene. Germline CDR1 is KGHDR and CDR2 is SFDVKD. The CDR3 loop reads CATSATGGLNGELFF. The CDR3 DNA sequence: TGTGCCACCAGTGCCACAGGGGGCCTTAACGGGGAGCTGTTTTTT.

This clone has just one count. One end of the junction does not line up with germline, which may come from a read error. CDR3 amino acids: CASNEVAGLYNEQFF. CDR3 nucleotides: TGTGCCAGCAATGAAGTAGCGGGACTGTACAATGAGCAGTTCTTC. The chain is built from TRBV2 and TRBJ2-1; 8 nucleotides agree with TRBD2. This CDR3 contains 15 residues. Germline V gene data show CDR1 as SNHLY and CDR2 as FYNNEI.

The table lists this clone with many counts. At one end the junction does not follow the germline gene, possibly because of a read error. This chain joins TRBV3-1 (or the pseudogene TRBV3-2) and TRBJ2-3; a weak D match, TRBD2 (6 bases). Germline V lookup: CDR1 LGHDT, CDR2 YNNKEL (reference sequence). CDR3 length equals 13 residues. The CDR3 region is CASNQRRGDTQYF. The CDR3, as DNA: TGTGCCAGCAACCAACGCCGGGGGGATACGCAGTATTTT.

This clone was picked up a small number of times. This chain links TRBV29-1 with TRBJ2-7; weak D call: TRBD2 (6 bases). Germline values: CDR1 SQVTM, CDR2 ANQGSEA. This CDR3 region has 14 residues. The V end was cut by 6 bases, the J end by 2 bases, with 17 bases between. The CDR3 here is CSVATGTVPYEQYF. The CDR3 DNA reads as TGCAGCGTCGCCACCGGGACTGTACCCTACGAGCAGTACTTC.

The CDR3 nucleotides read TGTGCCACCGGGACAGACGACTACGAGCAGTACTTC. It translates to CATGTDDYEQYF. The V gene is TRBV24-1, the J gene TRBJ2-7, with 7 bases identical to TRBD1. Trimming removed 9 bases from V and 3 bases from J; junction bases left unmatched: 4. The CDR3 totals 12 residues. Germline V gene sequence: CDR1 KGHDR, CDR2 SFDVKD.

This clone was observed once. The V and J genes are TRBV29-1 and TRBJ2-2; 11 nucleotides line up with TRBD1. Germline trimming cut 7 bases from V and 6 bases from J; bases unmatched to any gene: 4. From germline, CDR1 is SQVTM and CDR2 ANQGSEA. This CDR3 region has 13 residues. CDR3 loop: CSARTGGSGELFF. CDR3 sequence (DNA): TGCAGCGCAAGGACAGGGGGCTCCGGGGAGCTGTTTTTT.

The genes are TRBV6-5 and TRBJ1-1; D unresolved. This CDR3 has 14 amino acids. Germline CDR1 is MNHEY and CDR2 is SVGAGI. The germline V and J ends were trimmed by 6 bases and 7 bases, with 18 bases remaining between them. CDR3 in amino acids: CASRRTEEVYEAFF. The DNA of the CDR3 is TGTGCCAGCAGGCGGACGGAGGAAGTCTATGAAGCTTTCTTT.

The chain recombines TRBV28 with TRBJ2-1; D may be TRBD2 (5 bases). V dropped 0 bases and J dropped 7 bases, with 7 bases sitting between them. The CDR3 sequence is 13 residues long. Germline V gene lookup returns CDR1 MDHEN and CDR2 SYDVKM. The chain's CDR3 is CASSLWSGNEQFF. CDR3 nucleotide sequence: TGTGCCAGCAGTTTATGGAGCGGAAATGAGCAGTTCTTC.

There are a few counts of this clone. V usage is TRBV30 and J usage is TRBJ2-7; D gene unclear. The CDR3 runs to 12 residues. Trimming left V 2 bases short and J 4 bases short, with 9 bases between. Germline V lookup: CDR1 GTSNPN, CDR2 SVGIG (reference sequence). As DNA, the CDR3 is TGTGCCTGGAGTCCCCTACAGTACGAGCAGTACTTC. Protein: CAWSPLQYEQYF.

The J gene is TRBJ2-5, the V gene TRBV4-1; 8 bases line up with TRBD2. V was pared by 1 base and J by 1 base, with 5 bases of the junction left unmatched. The V gene's germline CDR1 is MGHRA and CDR2 YSYEKL. This CDR3 has 16 amino acids. The CDR3 region has the DNA TGCGCCAGCAGCCAAGTTTCTAGCGGGCCCCAAGAGACCCAGTACTTC. It yields the protein CASSQVSSGPQETQYF.

This chain uses TRBV12-3 or TRBV12-4 with TRBJ1-2, with 7 bases that match TRBD1. After removal of 7 bases from V and 2 bases from J, the junction contained 4 bases not matched to a gene. The CDR3 loop spans 13 amino acids. The CDR3 reads CASTLGQNYGYTF. The CDR3 region has the DNA TGTGCCAGCACGCTGGGACAGAACTATGGCTACACCTTC.

The V call is TRBV3-1 (or the pseudogene TRBV3-2), the J call TRBJ2-1, with 13 bases matching TRBD2. The CDR3 sequence is 16 residues long. V was clipped by 0 bases and J by 12 bases; unmatched bases: 8. The germline gives CDR1 LGHDT, CDR2 YNNKEL (reference sequence). CDR3 sequence (DNA): TGTGCCAGCAGCCAAGAGGGGACTAGCGGGGTTGGATGGCAGTTCTTC. The encoded protein is CASSQEGTSGVGWQFF.

This rearrangement joins TRBV10-3 to TRBJ2-5; 10 positions agree with TRBD2. V gave up 3 bases and J gave up 4 bases; unmatched junction bases: 8. CDR1 ENHRY and CDR2 SYGVKD come from the germline V gene. The CDR3 loop spans 16 amino acids. The CDR3 spells CAISDGSASGGETQYF. The CDR3 DNA reads as TGTGCCATCAGTGATGGGTCCGCTAGCGGGGGAGAGACCCAGTACTTC.

The chain is built from TRBV15 and TRBJ2-2, with D tentatively TRBD2 (5 bases). Trimming left V 0 bases short and J 5 bases short, with 10 bases between. Germline CDR1 is LNHNV and CDR2 is YYDKDF (reference sequence). The CDR3 totals 15 residues. The CDR3, as DNA: TGTGCCACCAGCAGAGATAACGGGGTTACCGGGGAGCTGTTTTTT. Protein: CATSRDNGVTGELFF.

V is TRBV28 and J is TRBJ1-4, with 8 positions matching TRBD1. Germline loops: CDR1 MDHEN, CDR2 SYDVKM. V lost 4 bases, J lost 5 bases, and 3 bases stayed unmatched. This CDR3 is 14 amino acids long. The CDR3 DNA sequence: TGTGCCAGCAGTTCGGGACAGGAAAATGAAAAACTGTTTTTT. It is translated as CASSSGQENEKLFF.

The chain combines TRBV28 with TRBJ2-7; D might be TRBD2 (6 bases). Trimming pared 8 bases from V and 0 bases from J, leaving 14 bases between. Germline V CDR1 and CDR2: MDHEN, SYDVKM. The CDR3 extends over 14 amino acids. This CDR3 is CASGGATSSYEQYF. CDR3 bases: TGTGCCAGCGGAGGGGCTACCAGCTCCTACGAGCAGTACTTC.

About this clone: Other DNA sequences from this sample encode an identical CDR3 as well. The chain uses TRBV5-1 and TRBJ2-5; 8 nucleotides align to TRBD1. Germline loops: CDR1 SGHRS, CDR2 YFSETQ. V trimming: 4 bases; J trimming: 2 bases; junction bases outside the gene matches: 4. The CDR3 spans 14 residues. The CDR3 protein is CASSPGQGQETQYF. The CDR3, as DNA: TGCGCCAGCAGCCCTGGACAGGGACAAGAGACCCAGTACTTC.

The chain links TRBV19 to TRBJ2-2; TRBD2 is a possible D gene (5 bases). Looked up from germline, CDR1 is LNHDA and CDR2 is SQIVND (reference sequence). With 5 bases removed from V and 0 bases from J, the gap between germline ends came to 19 bases. The CDR3 covers 18 residues. CDR3 sequence: CASSGDRIGLANTGELFF. CDR3 DNA sequence: TGTGCCAGTAGTGGAGATCGGATCGGACTGGCGAACACCGGGGAGCTGTTTTTT.